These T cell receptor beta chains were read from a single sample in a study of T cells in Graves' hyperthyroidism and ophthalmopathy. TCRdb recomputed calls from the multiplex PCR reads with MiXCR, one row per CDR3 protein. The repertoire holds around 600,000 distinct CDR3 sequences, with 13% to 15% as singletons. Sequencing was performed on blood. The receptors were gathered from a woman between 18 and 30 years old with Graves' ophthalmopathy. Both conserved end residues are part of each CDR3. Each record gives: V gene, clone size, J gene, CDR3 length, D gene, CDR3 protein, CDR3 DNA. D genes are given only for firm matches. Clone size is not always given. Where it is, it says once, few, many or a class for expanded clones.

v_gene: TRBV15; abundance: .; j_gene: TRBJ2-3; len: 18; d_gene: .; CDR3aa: CATSRDPNRGGVADTQYF; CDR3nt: TGTGCCACCAGCAGAGATCCTAACCGGGGAGGAGTCGCAGATACGCAGTATTTT
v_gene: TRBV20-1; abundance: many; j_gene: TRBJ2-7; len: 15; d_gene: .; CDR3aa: CSAREGQVFSYEQYF; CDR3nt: TGCAGTGCTAGAGAGGGCCAGGTGTTCTCCTACGAGCAGTACTTC
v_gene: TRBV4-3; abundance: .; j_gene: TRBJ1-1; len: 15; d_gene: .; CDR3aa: CASSTDTGRNTEAFF; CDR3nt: TGCGCCAGCAGCACCGACACGGGCCGGAACACTGAAGCTTTCTTT
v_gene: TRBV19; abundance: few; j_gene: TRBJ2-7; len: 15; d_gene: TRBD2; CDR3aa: CASSISLAGGREQYF; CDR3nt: TGTGCCAGTAGTATATCCCTAGCGGGAGGGCGCGAGCAGTACTTC
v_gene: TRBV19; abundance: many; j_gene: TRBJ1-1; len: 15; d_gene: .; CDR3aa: CASIRLGRSDTEAFF; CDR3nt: TGTGCCAGTATCCGATTGGGCAGGTCCGACACTGAAGCTTTCTTT
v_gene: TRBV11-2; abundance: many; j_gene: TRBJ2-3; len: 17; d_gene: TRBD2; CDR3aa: CASSLGILAGVTDTQYF; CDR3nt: TGTGCCAGCAGCTTAGGTATACTAGCGGGGGTCACAGATACGCAGTATTTT
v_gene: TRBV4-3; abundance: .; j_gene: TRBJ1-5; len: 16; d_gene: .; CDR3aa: CASSQITGRRNQPQHF; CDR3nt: TGCGCCAGCAGCCAAATAACAGGACGACGAAATCAGCCCCAGCATTTT
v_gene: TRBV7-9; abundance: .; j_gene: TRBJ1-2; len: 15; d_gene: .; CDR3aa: CASKRTGGESYGYTF; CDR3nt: TGTGCCAGTAAACGAACCGGAGGGGAAAGCTATGGCTACACCTTC
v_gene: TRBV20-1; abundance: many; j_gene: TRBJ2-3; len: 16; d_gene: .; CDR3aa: CSAFRRRGGDTDTQYF; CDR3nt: TGCAGTGCCTTCCGGAGGCGCGGAGGGGACACAGATACGCAGTATTTT
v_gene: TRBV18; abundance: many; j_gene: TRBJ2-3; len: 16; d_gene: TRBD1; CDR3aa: CASSPQQGAYQDTQYF; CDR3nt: TGTGCCAGCTCACCTCAACAGGGGGCGTACCAAGATACGCAGTATTTT
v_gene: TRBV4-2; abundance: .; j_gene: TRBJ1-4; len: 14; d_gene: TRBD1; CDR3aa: CASSQGDRAGVLFF; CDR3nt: TGTGCCAGCAGCCAAGGGGACAGGGCGGGTGTACTGTTTTTT
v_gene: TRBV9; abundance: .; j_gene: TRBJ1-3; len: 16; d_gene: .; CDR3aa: CASSPSQAPGVNTIYF; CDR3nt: TGTGCCAGCAGCCCTTCGCAGGCTCCCGGTGTAAACACCATATATTTT
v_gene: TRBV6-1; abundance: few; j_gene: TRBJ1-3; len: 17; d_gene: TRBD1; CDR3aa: CASSLKPGQGSGNTIYF; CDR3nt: TGTGCCAGCAGCTTAAAACCGGGACAGGGCTCTGGAAACACCATATATTTT
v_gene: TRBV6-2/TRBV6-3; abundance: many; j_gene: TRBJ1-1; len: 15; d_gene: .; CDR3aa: CASSSGIIGRTEAFF; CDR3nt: TGTGCCAGCAGTTCGGGGATTATTGGAAGGACTGAAGCTTTCTTT
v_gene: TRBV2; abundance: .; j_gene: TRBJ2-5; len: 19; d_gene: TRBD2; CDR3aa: CASSQDWGTSGRFQETQYF; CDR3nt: TGTGCCAGCAGCCAAGATTGGGGAACTAGCGGGAGATTCCAAGAGACCCAGTACTTC
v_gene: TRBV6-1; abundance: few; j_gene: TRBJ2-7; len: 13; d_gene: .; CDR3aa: CASNAGWGGEQYF; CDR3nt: TGTGCCAGCAATGCGGGGTGGGGAGGAGAGCAGTACTTC
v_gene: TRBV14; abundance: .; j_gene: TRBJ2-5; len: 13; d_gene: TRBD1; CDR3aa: CASSQDWAGGQYF; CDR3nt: TGTGCCAGCAGCCAAGATTGGGCAGGGGGTCAGTACTTC
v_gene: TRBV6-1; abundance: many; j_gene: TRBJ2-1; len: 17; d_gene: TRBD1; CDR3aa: CASSEPGTGMSYNEQFF; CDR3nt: TGTGCCAGCAGTGAACCTGGGACAGGGATGTCCTACAATGAGCAGTTCTTC
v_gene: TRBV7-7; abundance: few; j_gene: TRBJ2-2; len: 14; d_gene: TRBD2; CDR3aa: CASSSASGGGELFF; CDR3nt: TGTGCTAGCAGTAGTGCTAGCGGGGGCGGGGAGCTGTTTTTT
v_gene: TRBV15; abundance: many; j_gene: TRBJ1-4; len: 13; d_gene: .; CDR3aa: CATSRGTNEKLFF; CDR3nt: TGTGCCACCAGCAGAGGGACTAATGAAAAACTGTTTTTT
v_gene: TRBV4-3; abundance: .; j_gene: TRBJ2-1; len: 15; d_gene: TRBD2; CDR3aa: CASSPGLAGFNEQFF; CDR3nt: TGCGCCAGCAGCCCCGGACTAGCGGGATTCAATGAGCAGTTCTTC
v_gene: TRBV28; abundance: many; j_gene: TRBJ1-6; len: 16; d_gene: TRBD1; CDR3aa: CASSLGGQMNNSPLHF; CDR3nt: TGTGCCAGCAGCCTGGGGGGACAGATGAATAATTCACCCCTCCACTTT
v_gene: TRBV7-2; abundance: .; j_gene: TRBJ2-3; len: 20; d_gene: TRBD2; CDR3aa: CASSLALVSGRFNGTDTQYF; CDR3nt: TGTGCCAGCAGCTTAGCTCTGGTTAGCGGGCGATTCAATGGCACAGATACGCAGTATTTT
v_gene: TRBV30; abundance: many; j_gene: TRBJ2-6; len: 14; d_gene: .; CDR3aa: CAWSWGAGANVLTF; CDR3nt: TGTGCCTGGAGTTGGGGGGCTGGGGCCAACGTCCTGACTTTC
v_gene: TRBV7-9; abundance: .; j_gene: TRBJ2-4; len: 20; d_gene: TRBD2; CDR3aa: CASSLEERELAGVAKNIQYF; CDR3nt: TGTGCCAGCAGCTTAGAGGAGCGGGAGCTGGCAGGGGTAGCCAAAAACATTCAGTACTTC
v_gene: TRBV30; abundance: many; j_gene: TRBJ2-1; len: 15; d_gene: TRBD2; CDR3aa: CAWRGGSFSYNEQFF; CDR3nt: TGTGCCTGGAGGGGGGGGTCCTTCTCCTACAATGAGCAGTTCTTC
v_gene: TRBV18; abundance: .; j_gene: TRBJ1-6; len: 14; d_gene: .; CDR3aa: CASSPQGLDSPLHF; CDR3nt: TGTGCCAGCTCACCTCAGGGGTTGGATTCACCCCTCCACTTT
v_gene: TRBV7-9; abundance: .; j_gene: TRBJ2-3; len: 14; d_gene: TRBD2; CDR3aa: CASSPRLAGDTQYF; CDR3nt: TGTGCCAGCAGCCCAAGACTAGCGGGGGATACGCAGTATTTT
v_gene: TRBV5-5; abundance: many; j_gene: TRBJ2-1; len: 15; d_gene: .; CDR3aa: CASSLAGEAYNEQFF; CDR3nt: TGTGCCAGCAGCTTGGCGGGAGAAGCCTACAATGAGCAGTTCTTC
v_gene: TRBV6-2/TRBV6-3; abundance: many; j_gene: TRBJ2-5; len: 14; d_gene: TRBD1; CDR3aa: CASSSDRPWETQYF; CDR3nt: TGTGCCAGCAGCTCGGACAGGCCCTGGGAGACCCAGTACTTC
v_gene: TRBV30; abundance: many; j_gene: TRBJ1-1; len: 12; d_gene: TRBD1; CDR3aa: CAWSSLGQGAFF; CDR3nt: TGTGCCTGGAGTTCGTTGGGACAGGGAGCTTTCTTT
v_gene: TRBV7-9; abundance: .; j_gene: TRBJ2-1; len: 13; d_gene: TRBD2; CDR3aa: CASSPWEGNEQFF; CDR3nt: TGTGCCAGCAGCCCCTGGGAGGGCAATGAGCAGTTCTTC
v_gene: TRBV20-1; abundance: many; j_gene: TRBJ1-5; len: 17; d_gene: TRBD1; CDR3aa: CSARHIPDRDSNQPQHF; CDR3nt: TGCAGTGCTAGGCACATTCCCGACAGGGATAGCAATCAGCCCCAGCATTTT
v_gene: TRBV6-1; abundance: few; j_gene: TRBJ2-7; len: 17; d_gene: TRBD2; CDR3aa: CASRSYWGLAGENEQYF; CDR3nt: TGTGCCAGCAGAAGTTACTGGGGACTAGCGGGAGAAAACGAGCAGTACTTC
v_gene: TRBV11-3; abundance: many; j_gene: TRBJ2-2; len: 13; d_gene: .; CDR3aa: CASSRDNTGELFF; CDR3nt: TGTGCCAGCAGCCGGGACAACACCGGGGAGCTGTTTTTT
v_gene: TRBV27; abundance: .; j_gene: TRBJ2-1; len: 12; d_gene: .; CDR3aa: CASKTGGNEQFF; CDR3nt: TGTGCCAGTAAAACAGGAGGCAATGAGCAGTTCTTC
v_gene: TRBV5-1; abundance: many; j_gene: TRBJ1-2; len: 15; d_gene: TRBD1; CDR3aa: CASSPDRPSNYGYTF; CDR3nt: TGCGCCAGCAGCCCGGACAGGCCGTCTAACTATGGCTACACCTTC
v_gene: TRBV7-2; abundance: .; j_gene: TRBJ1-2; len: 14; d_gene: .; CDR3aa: CASSSPRGVSGYTF; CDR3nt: TGTGCCAGCAGCTCCCCCAGGGGCGTTAGTGGCTACACCTTC
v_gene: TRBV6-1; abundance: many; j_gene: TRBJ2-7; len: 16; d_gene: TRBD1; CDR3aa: CASRRRDRVSSYEQYF; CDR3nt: TGTGCCAGCAGAAGACGCGACAGGGTTAGCTCCTACGAGCAGTACTTC
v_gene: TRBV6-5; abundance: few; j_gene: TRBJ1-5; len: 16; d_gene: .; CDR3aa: CASSWTRQSGNQPQHF; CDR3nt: TGTGCCAGCAGTTGGACGAGACAGTCTGGCAATCAGCCCCAGCATTTT
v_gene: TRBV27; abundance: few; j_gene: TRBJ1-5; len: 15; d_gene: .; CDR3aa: CASRVGAPSNQPQHF; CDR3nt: TGTGCCAGCAGAGTCGGGGCGCCAAGCAATCAGCCCCAGCATTTT
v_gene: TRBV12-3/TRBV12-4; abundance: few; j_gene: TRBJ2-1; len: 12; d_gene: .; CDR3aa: CASSFRTAGLFF; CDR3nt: TGTGCCAGCAGTTTTCGGACAGCTGGATTGTTCTTC
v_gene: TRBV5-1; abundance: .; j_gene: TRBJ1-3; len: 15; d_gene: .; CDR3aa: CASSLMGLQSDTIYF; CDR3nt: TGCGCCAGCTCACTGATGGGGCTCCAAAGCGACACCATATATTTT
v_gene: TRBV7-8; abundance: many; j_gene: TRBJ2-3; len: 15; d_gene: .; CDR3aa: CASSSWVLHTDTQYF; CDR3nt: TGTGCCAGCAGCTCCTGGGTCCTCCACACAGATACGCAGTATTTT
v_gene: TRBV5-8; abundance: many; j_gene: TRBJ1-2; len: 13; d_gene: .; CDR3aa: CASSLLPGAGYTF; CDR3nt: TGTGCCAGCAGCTTATTGCCTGGGGCTGGCTACACCTTC
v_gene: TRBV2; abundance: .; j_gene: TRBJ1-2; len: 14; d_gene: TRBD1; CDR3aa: CASSVQGASYGYTF; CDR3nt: TGTGCCAGCAGTGTTCAGGGGGCGAGCTATGGCTACACCTTC
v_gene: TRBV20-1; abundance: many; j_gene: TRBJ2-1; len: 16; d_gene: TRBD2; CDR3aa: CSARGLAGVLGNEQFF; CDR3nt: TGCAGTGCTAGGGGACTAGCGGGAGTGTTAGGCAATGAGCAGTTCTTC
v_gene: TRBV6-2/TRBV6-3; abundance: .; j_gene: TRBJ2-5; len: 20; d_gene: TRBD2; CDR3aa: CASSHPGGGLRHGTRETQYF; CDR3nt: TGTGCCAGCAGTCACCCCGGGGGAGGCCTGCGCCATGGGACTAGAGAGACCCAGTACTTC
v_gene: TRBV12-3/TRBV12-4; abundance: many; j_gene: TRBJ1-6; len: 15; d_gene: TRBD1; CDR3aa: CASSLTGSDYSPLHF; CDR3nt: TGTGCCAGCAGTTTGACAGGGAGTGACTATTCACCCCTCCACTTT
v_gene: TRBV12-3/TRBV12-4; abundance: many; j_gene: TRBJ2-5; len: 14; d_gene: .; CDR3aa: CASSPPGRWETQYF; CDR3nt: TGTGCCAGCAGTCCACCGGGACGGTGGGAGACCCAGTACTTC